Below, one T cell receptor (beta chain) is given with its context. Its matching antigen is unknown. Whoever was chosen for sequencing had shown CD8+CD57+ cell expansion by flow cytometry. Each patient gave a blood sample that was collected before any therapy had been received. These data come from a study of CD8+CD57+ T cells in acquired aplastic anemia. Looking at the study overall: Sorted CD4+ and CD8+ cells yielded DNA averaging about 3.2 ug.

Findings and limits, study-wide: Simpson's diversity of CD8+ cells was not significantly different in patients compared with controls. Patients and controls shared 25 to 30 CD8+ CDR3 sequences, which appeared highly expressed in patients and within their immunodominant clones.

Both TCR beta VDJ combination and CDR3 sequence profiling were carried out. Genomic DNA was the template for this profiling. MiXCR, run by TCRdb on the reads, gives a single entry per CDR3 protein. The sample holds about 200,000 distinct CDR3 sequences, 55% to 65% seen once. This CDR3 is 16 amino acids long. Trimming cost V 5 bases and J 3 bases; bases outside gene matches: 6. The TCR sequence derives from a human donor with aplastic anemia. The rearrangement uses TRBV12-3 or TRBV12-4 and TRBJ2-2; 10 nucleotides agree with TRBD2. Input material: sorted CD4+, CD8+, or CD8+CD57+ T cells (not recorded which) from PBMCs. This CDR3 is CASSASGSVDTGELFF. Written as DNA, the CDR3 is TGTGCCAGCAGTGCTAGCGGGAGTGTCGACACCGGGGAGCTGTTTTTT.